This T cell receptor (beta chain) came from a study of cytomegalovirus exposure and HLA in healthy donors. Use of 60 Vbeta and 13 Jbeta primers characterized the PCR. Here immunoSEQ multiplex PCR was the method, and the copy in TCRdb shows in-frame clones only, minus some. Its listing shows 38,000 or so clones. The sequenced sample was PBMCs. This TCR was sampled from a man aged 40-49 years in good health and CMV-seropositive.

In DNA, the CDR3 is TGTGCCAGCAGTCCCAGCGGGGGGGCCCGGGAGCAGTACTTC. This sequence encodes CASSPSGGAREQYF. The genes are TRBV27 and TRBJ2-7; 10 nucleotides align to TRBD2. V gave up 5 bases and J gave up 7 bases; unmatched junction bases: 8. This CDR3 has 14 residues. Per germline, CDR1 MNHEY and CDR2 SMNVEV (reference sequence).